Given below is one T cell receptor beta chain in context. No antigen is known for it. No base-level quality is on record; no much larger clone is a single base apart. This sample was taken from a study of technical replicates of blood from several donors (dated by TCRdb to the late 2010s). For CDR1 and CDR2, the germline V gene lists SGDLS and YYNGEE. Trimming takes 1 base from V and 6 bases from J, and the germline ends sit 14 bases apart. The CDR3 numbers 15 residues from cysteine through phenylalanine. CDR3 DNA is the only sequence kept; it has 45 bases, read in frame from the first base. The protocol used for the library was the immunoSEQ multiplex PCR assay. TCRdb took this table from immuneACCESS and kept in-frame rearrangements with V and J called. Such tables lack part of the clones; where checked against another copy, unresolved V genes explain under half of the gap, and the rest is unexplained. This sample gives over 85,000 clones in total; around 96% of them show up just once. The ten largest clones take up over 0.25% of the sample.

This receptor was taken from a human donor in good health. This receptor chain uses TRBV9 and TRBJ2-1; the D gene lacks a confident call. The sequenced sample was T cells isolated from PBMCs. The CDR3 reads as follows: CASSVTSDSLNEQFF. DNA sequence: TGTGCCAGCAGCGTAACGAGCGACTCACTCAATGAGCAGTTCTTC.